Listed below are T cell receptor beta chains from one sample, sequenced in a study of CD8+CD57+ T cells in acquired aplastic anemia. TCRdb called the reads again in MiXCR, with one record for every CDR3 protein. The sample has about 200,000 distinct CDR3 sequences, 65% seen once; the top ten hold around 60%. Material: sorted CD4+, CD8+, or CD8+CD57+ T cells (not recorded which) from PBMCs. Receptors originate from a human donor with aplastic anemia. Both conserved end residues are part of each CDR3. The D gene is left open where the match is weak. A row's size may be missing; if present it is once, few, many or a size class.

cdr3_nt cdr3_aa d_call v_call clone_size j_call
TGTGCCAGCAGTACGGGACAGGCTCCTAACTATGGCTACACCTTC CASSTGQAPNYGYTF TRBD1 TRBV7-6 NA TRBJ1-2
TGCGCCAGCAGCCCGGACAGGGATGAGCAGTTCTTC CASSPDRDEQFF TRBD1 TRBV5-1 NA TRBJ2-1
TGTGCCAGTAGGCCCTACGACCTTTCTGAAGCTTTCTTT CASRPYDLSEAFF NA TRBV19 once TRBJ1-1
TGTGCCAGCAGTGACCTAGACAGGGAAGGCTACGAGCAGTACTTC CASSDLDREGYEQYF TRBD1 TRBV28 NA TRBJ2-7
TGTGCCACCAGCAGAGGGACCGGGTTGGAGACCCAGTACTTC CATSRGTGLETQYF NA TRBV15 NA TRBJ2-5
TGTGCCAGCAGCGCGGACAGCTTTGGGGCTTTCTTT CASSADSFGAFF NA TRBV9 many TRBJ1-1
TGTGCCACCAGCAGAAGACAGGGAGGGAGCTATGGCTACACCTTC CATSRRQGGSYGYTF TRBD1 TRBV15 NA TRBJ1-2
TGTGCCAGTACCTTATACAGCGGCTTGAACTATGGCTACACCTTC CASTLYSGLNYGYTF NA TRBV19 NA TRBJ1-2
TGTGCCAGCAGCTTCTCGGGACATAACTATGGCTACACCTTC CASSFSGHNYGYTF NA TRBV7-9 NA TRBJ1-2
TGTGCCACCAGTGATGGGGGGGAGAAAGATACGCAGTATTTT CATSDGGEKDTQYF TRBD2 TRBV24-1 NA TRBJ2-3
TGCAGCGTTGAAGATCGGGACAGTTTCGATGTGTATGGCTACACCTTC CSVEDRDSFDVYGYTF TRBD1 TRBV29-1 NA TRBJ1-2
TGTGCCAGCAGCTTAGTTTCCATCCACAATGAGCAGTTCTTC CASSLVSIHNEQFF NA TRBV7-6 many TRBJ2-1
TGTGCCAGCAGTGAGCGGGGGGGCACAGATACGCAGTATTTT CASSERGGTDTQYF TRBD2 TRBV6-4 many TRBJ2-3
TGTGCCAGCAGTGGGGTGGGTACCTATGGCTACACCTTC CASSGVGTYGYTF NA TRBV2 NA TRBJ1-2
TGCAGTGCTTGGACAGGGGCGATTAACTATGGCTACACCTTC CSAWTGAINYGYTF TRBD1 TRBV20-1 few TRBJ1-2
TGTGCCAGCAGTGGTTTTGGGATGACAAAGTCTGGAAACACCATATATTTT CASSGFGMTKSGNTIYF NA TRBV2 NA TRBJ1-3
TGTGCCAGCAGCGTAGACGGGAGAACCTACGAGCAGTACTTC CASSVDGRTYEQYF NA TRBV9 NA TRBJ2-7
TGCAGCGTTGAGAGAACTAGCGGGGTTGGGGAGACCCAGTACTTC CSVERTSGVGETQYF TRBD2 TRBV29-1 NA TRBJ2-5
TGTGCCAGCAGCGCTCAGGGACAGGGGGCTGAAAAACTGTTTTTT CASSAQGQGAEKLFF TRBD1 TRBV9 many TRBJ1-4
TGTGCCAGCAGCAACACAGGGGCCTCTGGGAATGAGCAGTTCTTC CASSNTGASGNEQFF TRBD1 TRBV14 NA TRBJ2-1
TGTGCCAGTAGTACTCAACCTGACGGAAATTCACCCCTCCACTTT CASSTQPDGNSPLHF NA TRBV19 NA TRBJ1-6
TGCAGCGGGGGGAGCACAGATACGCAGTATTTT CSGGSTDTQYF NA TRBV29-1 NA TRBJ2-3
TGTGCCAGCAGAGACGGGACTAGATCTCTTACGCAGTATTTT CASRDGTRSLTQYF TRBD2 TRBV2 NA TRBJ2-3
TGTGCCAGCAGCTTGGACAGTACCACCTACAATGAGCAGTTCTTC CASSLDSTTYNEQFF NA TRBV7-6 few TRBJ2-1
TGTGCCAGCAGCTTGAACGGTGGTGTGGGAGAGACCCAGTACTTC CASSLNGGVGETQYF NA TRBV5-6 NA TRBJ2-5
TGTGCCACCAGTGATTTACGGAGCTCCTACAATGAGCAGTTCTTC CATSDLRSSYNEQFF NA TRBV24-1 few TRBJ2-1
TGTGCCAGCAGCTTGCACAGGGGGCGCATGGTCTACAATGAGCAGTTCTTC CASSLHRGRMVYNEQFF TRBD1 TRBV11-2 NA TRBJ2-1
TGCAGTGCCTCCCTAACAGGCAATGAGCAGTTCTTC CSASLTGNEQFF NA TRBV20-1 NA TRBJ2-1
TGTGCCACCAGCAGAGCCCCCGCTGGGGCCAACGTCCTGACTTTC CATSRAPAGANVLTF NA TRBV15 NA TRBJ2-6
TGTGCCAGCAGCTTTCAGGGGACAGGGGTTTTT CASSFQGTGVF TRBD1 TRBV5-6 NA TRBJ1-4
TGTGCCAGCAGCCTCGTCGGGATCACCGGGGAGCTGTTTTTT CASSLVGITGELFF NA TRBV7-2 NA TRBJ2-2
TGTGCCACCAGTGGAAGGGACGGTACCGGGGAGCTGTTTTTT CATSGRDGTGELFF NA TRBV24-1 NA TRBJ2-2
TGTGCCAGCAGGACGGATCAGGGATCGGATGAAAAACTGTTTTTT CASRTDQGSDEKLFF NA TRBV25-1 NA TRBJ1-4